The rows below give T cell receptor beta chains drawn from one sample of a study of shared clonotypes between healthy human individuals. Some clones are missing from TCRdb's copy, which holds only in-frame ones; the method was immunoSEQ multiplex PCR. The sample holds about 730,000 clones, about two thirds seen once. Sequences were obtained from memory CD4+ T cells sorted from blood. All receptors derive from a woman between 25 and 40 years old in good health. Both conserved end residues are part of each CDR3. A D gene is named only where the DNA matches it firmly. For some rows the clone size is stated as once, few or many, or as a class when expanded; others skip it.

>TRBJ2-1|TRBD2|-|TRBV28
CASSLTSGNEQFF
TGTGCCAGCAGTTTAACTAGCGGGAATGAGCAGTTCTTC
>TRBJ1-3|-|few|TRBV11-2
CASSAQGSGNTIYF
TGTGCCAGCAGCGCTCAGGGGTCTGGAAACACCATATATTTT
>TRBJ1-2|TRBD1|-|TRBV28
CASGGQAINYGYTF
TGTGCCAGCGGGGGACAGGCGATCAACTATGGCTACACCTTC
>TRBJ1-5|-|-|TRBV7-9
CASSLGQNGGQPQHF
TGTGCCAGCAGCTTAGGGCAGAACGGCGGGCAGCCCCAGCATTTT
>TRBJ1-1|-|once|TRBV7-3
CASSKYGNTEAFF
TGTGCCAGCAGCAAATACGGGAACACTGAAGCTTTCTTT
>TRBJ2-2|TRBD2|-|TRBV2
CASSVAGGGNTGELFF
TGTGCCAGCAGTGTAGCGGGAGGGGGGAACACCGGGGAGCTGTTTTTT
>TRBJ2-3|-|-|TRBV7-3
CASSLSPDTQYF
TGTGCCAGCAGCTTATCGCCAGATACGCAGTATTTT
>TRBJ2-3|TRBD2|-|TRBV5-1
CASSGGTSGRTDTQYF
TGCGCCAGCAGCGGAGGGACTAGCGGGAGGACAGATACGCAGTATTTT
>TRBJ2-7|TRBD2|few|TRBV27
CASSFSSGSGEQYF
TGTGCCAGCAGTTTCTCTAGCGGGAGTGGCGAGCAGTACTTC
>TRBJ1-1|-|-|TRBV29-1
CSAADTNTEAFF
TGCAGCGCTGCCGACACGAACACTGAAGCTTTCTTT
>TRBJ1-5|TRBD1|-|TRBV19
CASSETGGQQPQHF
TGTGCCAGTAGTGAGACAGGGGGCCAACAGCCCCAGCATTTT
>TRBJ1-1|-|-|TRBV5-4
CASSLARETEAFF
TGTGCCAGCAGCTTGGCCAGGGAAACTGAAGCTTTCTTT
>TRBJ2-7|TRBD1|-|TRBV5-3
CARSIPGQVSCLWVEQYF
TGTGCCAGAAGTATCCCGGGACAGGTCTCGTGCCTGTGGGTCGAGCAGTACTTC
>TRBJ2-7|-|once|TRBV5-6
CASSSRGGYEQYF
TGTGCCAGCAGCTCTCGGGGCGGGTACGAGCAGTACTTC
>TRBJ2-7|-|once|TRBV15
CATSRGPNEQYF
TGTGCCACCAGCAGAGGGCCAAACGAGCAGTACTTC
>TRBJ2-7|-|few|TRBV7-2
CASTSLGEQYF
TGTGCCAGCACCTCATTGGGAGAGCAGTACTTC
>TRBJ2-3|TRBD2|-|TRBV6-4
CASPSGIGTDTQYF
TGTGCCAGTCCTAGCGGGATCGGGACAGATACGCAGTATTTT
>TRBJ2-2|TRBD1|once|TRBV5-1
CASSLEGQGNTGELFF
TGCGCCAGCAGCTTGGAGGGACAGGGGAACACCGGGGAGCTGTTTTTT
>TRBJ2-2|-|-|TRBV5-1
CASSLGSTTGELFF
TGCGCCAGCAGCTTGGGGAGCACCACCGGGGAGCTGTTTTTT
>TRBJ2-3|-|-|TRBV7-2
CASSLAAGPDTQYF
TGTGCCAGCAGCTTAGCGGCAGGACCGGATACGCAGTATTTT
>TRBJ2-5|-|-|TRBV6-5
CASSYSFAGSTETQYF
TGTGCCAGCAGTTATAGCTTTGCCGGGTCGACGGAGACCCAGTACTTC
>TRBJ1-1|-|-|TRBV9
CASSVDTWNTEAFF
TGTGCCAGCAGCGTAGATACTTGGAACACTGAAGCTTTCTTT
>TRBJ2-6|-|-|TRBV7-2
CASSLALLGTGANVLTF
TGTGCCAGCAGCTTAGCGCTTCTGGGCACTGGGGCCAACGTCCTGACTTTC
>TRBJ2-3|-|-|TRBV5-1
CASSLDRREINF
TGCGCCAGCAGCTTGGACAGGCGAGAAATAAATTTT
>TRBJ1-3|TRBD1|-|TRBV19
CASKDQGAGNTIYF
TGTGCCAGTAAGGACCAGGGGGCTGGAAACACCATATATTTT
>TRBJ1-5|TRBD1|-|TRBV19
CASRGTGLVYSNQPQHF
TGTGCCAGTAGAGGGACAGGGCTGGTTTATAGCAATCAGCCCCAGCATTTT
>TRBJ2-2|TRBD2|-|TRBV7-2
CASSQRGLAGGPPGELFF
TGTGCCAGCAGCCAACGGGGACTAGCGGGAGGGCCGCCCGGGGAGCTGTTTTTT
>TRBJ1-1|-|-|TRBV6-4
CASSETGITEAFF
TGTGCCAGCAGTGAAACAGGGATCACTGAAGCTTTCTTT
>TRBJ1-5|-|-|TRBV7-8
CASSSTGYGGNQPQHF
TGTGCCAGCAGCTCCACGGGCTACGGTGGCAATCAGCCCCAGCATTTT
>TRBJ2-5|-|-|TRBV7-9
CASSSRATGNTETQYF
TGTGCCAGCAGCTCTAGGGCGACGGGAAACACGGAGACCCAGTACTTC
>TRBJ2-7|-|-|TRBV18
CASSQGVTYEQYF
TGTGCCAGCTCACAGGGGGTTACCTACGAGCAGTACTTC
>TRBJ1-3|-|once|TRBV27
CASRPSGGPGNTIYF
TGTGCCAGCAGGCCATCGGGCGGCCCTGGAAACACCATATATTTT